This T cell receptor (beta chain) was captured by sequencing in a study of CD4 and CD8 cells across lung adenocarcinoma regions. There are 17 residues in the CDR3. Looked up from germline, CDR1 is WSHSY and CDR2 is SAAADI. From the PCR reads, TCRdb called clonotypes with MiXCR, one entry per CDR3 protein. Of about 19,000 distinct CDR3 sequences in the sample, 46% were seen once. Localized lung adenocarcinoma, a non-small cell lung cancer, affected the donors. This chain connects TRBV10-2 to TRBJ2-4; the match to TRBD2 covers 9 bases. The last part of the DNA fits TRBJ2-7 better; the J call may be wrong. The sample was CD4+ T cells from the margin of a lung tumor. This sequence was found in a male donor with lung adenocarcinoma. The CD4 and CD8 labels of this study may be unreliable. The CDR3 nucleotides are TGCGCCAGCAGTGGGGTGGGGGGTAGCGGGAGTGGATACGAGCAGTACTTC. As protein: CASSGVGGSGSGYEQYF.